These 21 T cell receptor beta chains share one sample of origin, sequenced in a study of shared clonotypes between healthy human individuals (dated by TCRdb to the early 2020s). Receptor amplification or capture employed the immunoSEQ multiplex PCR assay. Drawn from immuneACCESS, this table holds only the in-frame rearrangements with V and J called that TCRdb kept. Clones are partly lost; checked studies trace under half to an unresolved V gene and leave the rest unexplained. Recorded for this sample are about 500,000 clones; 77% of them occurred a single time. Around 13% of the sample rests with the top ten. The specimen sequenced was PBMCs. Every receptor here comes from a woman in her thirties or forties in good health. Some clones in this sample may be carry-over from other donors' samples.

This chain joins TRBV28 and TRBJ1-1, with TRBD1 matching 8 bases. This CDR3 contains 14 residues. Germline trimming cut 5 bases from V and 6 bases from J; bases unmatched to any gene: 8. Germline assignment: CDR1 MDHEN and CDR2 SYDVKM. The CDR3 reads CASSQTGVRAEAFF. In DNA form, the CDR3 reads TGTGCCAGCAGTCAGACAGGGGTCCGGGCTGAAGCTTTCTTT.

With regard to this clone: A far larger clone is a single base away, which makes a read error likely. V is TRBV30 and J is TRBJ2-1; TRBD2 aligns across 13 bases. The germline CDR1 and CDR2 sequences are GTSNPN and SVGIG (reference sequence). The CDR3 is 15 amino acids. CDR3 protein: CAWSGLAGVDSEQLF. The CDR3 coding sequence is TGTGCCTGGAGCGGACTAGCGGGAGTGGATAGTGAGCAGCTCTTC. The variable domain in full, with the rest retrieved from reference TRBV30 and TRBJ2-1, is SQTIHQWPATLVQPVGSPLSLECTVEGTSNPNLYWYRQAAGRGLQLLFYSVGIGQISSEVPQNLSASRPQDRQFILSSKKLLLSDSGFYLCAWSGLAGVDSEQLFGPGTRLTVL.

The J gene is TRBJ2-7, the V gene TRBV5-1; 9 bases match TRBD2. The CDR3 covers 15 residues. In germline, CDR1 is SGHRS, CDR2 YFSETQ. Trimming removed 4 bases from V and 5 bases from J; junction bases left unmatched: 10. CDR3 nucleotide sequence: TGCGCCAGCAGCGCCTTAGCGGGAGCTGGGCACGAGCAGTACTTC. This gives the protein CASSALAGAGHEQYF.

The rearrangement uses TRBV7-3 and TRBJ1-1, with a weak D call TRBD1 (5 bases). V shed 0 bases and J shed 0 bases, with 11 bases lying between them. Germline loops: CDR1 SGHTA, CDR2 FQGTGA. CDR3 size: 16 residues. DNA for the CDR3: TGTGCCAGCAGCTTAACTGCTGGGACCCTGAACACTGAAGCTTTCTTT. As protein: CASSLTAGTLNTEAFF.

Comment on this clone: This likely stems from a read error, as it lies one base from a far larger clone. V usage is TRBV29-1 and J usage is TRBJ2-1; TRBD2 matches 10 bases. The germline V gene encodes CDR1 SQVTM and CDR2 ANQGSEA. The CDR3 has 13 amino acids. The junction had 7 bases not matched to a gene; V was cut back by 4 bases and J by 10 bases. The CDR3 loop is CSVGASGSREQFF. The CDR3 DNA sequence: TGCAGCGTTGGGGCTAGCGGGAGTCGCGAGCAGTTCTTC.

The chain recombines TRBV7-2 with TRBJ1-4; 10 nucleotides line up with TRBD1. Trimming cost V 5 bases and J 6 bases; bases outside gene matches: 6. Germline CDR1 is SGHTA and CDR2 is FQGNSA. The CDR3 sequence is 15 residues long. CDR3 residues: CASSALGQGHEKLFF. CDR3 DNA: TGTGCCAGCAGCGCTCTGGGACAGGGGCATGAAAAACTGTTTTTT.

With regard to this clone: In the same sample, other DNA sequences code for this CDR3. This CDR3 is CAWSVGRSTDTQYF. The DNA of the CDR3 is TGTGCCTGGAGTGTGGGCCGCTCCACAGATACGCAGTATTTT. The V gene is TRBV30, the J gene TRBJ2-3; D not certain. The V end lost 0 bases, the J end lost 2 bases, and 9 bases lay between the germline ends. Looked up from germline, CDR1 is GTSNPN and CDR2 is SVGIG (reference sequence). The CDR3 covers 14 residues.

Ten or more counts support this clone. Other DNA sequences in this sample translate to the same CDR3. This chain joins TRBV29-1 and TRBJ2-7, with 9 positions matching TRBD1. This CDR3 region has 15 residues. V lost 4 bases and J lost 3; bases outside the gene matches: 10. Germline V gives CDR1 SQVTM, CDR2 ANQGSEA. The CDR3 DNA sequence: TGCAGCGTTGTATACGGGGGGACAGGGATCTACGAGCAGTACTTC. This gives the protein CSVVYGGTGIYEQYF.

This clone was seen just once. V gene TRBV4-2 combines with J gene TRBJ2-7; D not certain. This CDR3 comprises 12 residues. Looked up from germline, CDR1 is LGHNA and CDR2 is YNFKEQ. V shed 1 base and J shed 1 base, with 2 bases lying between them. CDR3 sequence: CASSQVSYEQYF. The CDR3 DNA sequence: TGTGCCAGCAGCCAAGTTTCCTACGAGCAGTACTTC.

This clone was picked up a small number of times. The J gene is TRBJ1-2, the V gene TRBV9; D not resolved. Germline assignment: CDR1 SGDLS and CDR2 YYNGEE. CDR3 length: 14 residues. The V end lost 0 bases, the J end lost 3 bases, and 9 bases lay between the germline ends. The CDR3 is CASSVGVDDYGYTF. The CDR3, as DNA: TGTGCCAGCAGCGTAGGTGTAGACGACTATGGCTACACCTTC.

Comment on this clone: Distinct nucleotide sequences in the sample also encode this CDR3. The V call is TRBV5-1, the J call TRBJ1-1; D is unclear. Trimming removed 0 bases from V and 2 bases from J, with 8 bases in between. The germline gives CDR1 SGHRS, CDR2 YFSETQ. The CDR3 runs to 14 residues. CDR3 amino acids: CASSLDVGNTEAFF. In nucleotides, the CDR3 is TGCGCCAGCAGCTTGGATGTCGGAAACACTGAAGCTTTCTTT.

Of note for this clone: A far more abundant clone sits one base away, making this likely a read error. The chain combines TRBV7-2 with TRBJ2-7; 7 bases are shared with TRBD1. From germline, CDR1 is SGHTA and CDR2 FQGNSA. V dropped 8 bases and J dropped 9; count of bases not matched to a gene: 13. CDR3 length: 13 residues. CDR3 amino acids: CASGSPGTVGQYF. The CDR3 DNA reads TGTGCCAGCGGCTCACCTGGGACAGTTGGGCAGTACTTC.

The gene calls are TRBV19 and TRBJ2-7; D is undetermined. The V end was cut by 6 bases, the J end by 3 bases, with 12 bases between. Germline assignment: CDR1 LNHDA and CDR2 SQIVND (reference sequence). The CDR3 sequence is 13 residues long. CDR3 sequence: CASSLGYSYEQYF. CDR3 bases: TGTGCCAGTAGCCTCGGCTACAGCTACGAGCAGTACTTC.

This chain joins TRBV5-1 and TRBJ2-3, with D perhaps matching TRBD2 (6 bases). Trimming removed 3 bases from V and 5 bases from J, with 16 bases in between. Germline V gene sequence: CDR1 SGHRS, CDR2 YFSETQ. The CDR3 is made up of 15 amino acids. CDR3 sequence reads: CASSSLRGLGDTQYF. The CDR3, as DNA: TGCGCCAGCAGCTCGTTGCGGGGCCTTGGAGATACGCAGTATTTT.

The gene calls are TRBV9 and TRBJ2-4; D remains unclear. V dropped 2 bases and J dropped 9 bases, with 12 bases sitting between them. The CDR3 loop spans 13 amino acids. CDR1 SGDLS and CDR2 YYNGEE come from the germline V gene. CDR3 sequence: CASSVATTSIQYF. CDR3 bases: TGTGCCAGCAGCGTGGCGACAACAAGCATTCAGTACTTC. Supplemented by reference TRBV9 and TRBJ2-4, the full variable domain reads DSGVTQTPKHLITATGQRVTLRCSPRSGDLSVYWYQQSLDQGLQFLIQYYNGEERAKGNILERFSAQQFPDLHSELNLSSLELGDSALYFCASSVATTSIQYFGAGTRLSVL.

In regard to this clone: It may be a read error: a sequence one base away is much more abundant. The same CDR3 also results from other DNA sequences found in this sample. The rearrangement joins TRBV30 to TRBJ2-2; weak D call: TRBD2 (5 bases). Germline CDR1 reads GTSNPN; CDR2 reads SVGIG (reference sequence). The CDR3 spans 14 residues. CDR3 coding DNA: TGTGCCTGGAGTTCAGGACTGGAGGCCGGGGAACTGTTTTTT. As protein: CAWSSGLEAGELFF. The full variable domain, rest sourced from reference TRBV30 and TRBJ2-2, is SQTIHQWPATLVQPVGSPLSLECTVEGTSNPNLYWYRQAAGRGLQLLFYSVGIGQISSEVPQNLSASRPQDRQFILSSKKLLLSDSGFYLCAWSSGLEAGELFFGEGSRLTVL.

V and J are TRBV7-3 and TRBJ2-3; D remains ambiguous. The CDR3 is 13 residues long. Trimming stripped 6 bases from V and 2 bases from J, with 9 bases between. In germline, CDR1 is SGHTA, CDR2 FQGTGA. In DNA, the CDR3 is TGTGCCAGCAGGACCGCACCCACAGATACGCAGTATTTT. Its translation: CASRTAPTDTQYF.

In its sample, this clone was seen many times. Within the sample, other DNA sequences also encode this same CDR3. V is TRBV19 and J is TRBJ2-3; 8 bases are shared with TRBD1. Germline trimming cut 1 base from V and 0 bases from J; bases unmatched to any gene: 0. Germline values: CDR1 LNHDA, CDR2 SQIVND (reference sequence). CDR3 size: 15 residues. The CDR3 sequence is CASSIGTGSTDTQYF. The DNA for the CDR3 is TGTGCCAGTAGTATAGGGACAGGGAGCACAGATACGCAGTATTTT.

CDR3 sequence (DNA): TGTGCCAGCAGTTTCGACTATTCTTACAACTACAATGAGCAGTTCTTC. This gives the protein CASSFDYSYNYNEQFF. The chain has TRBV7-9 and TRBJ2-1, with D maybe TRBD2 (5 bases). Germline loops: CDR1 SEHNR, CDR2 FQNEAQ (reference sequence). This CDR3 region has 16 residues. V dropped 6 bases and J dropped 3 bases, with 18 bases sitting between them.

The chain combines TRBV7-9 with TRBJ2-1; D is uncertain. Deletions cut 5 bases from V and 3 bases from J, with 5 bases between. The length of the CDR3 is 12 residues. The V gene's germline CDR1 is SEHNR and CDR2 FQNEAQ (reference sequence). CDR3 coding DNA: TGTGCCAGCAGCGAAGACTACAATGAGCAGTTCTTC. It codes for CASSEDYNEQFF. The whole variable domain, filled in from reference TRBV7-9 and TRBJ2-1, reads DTGVSQNPRHKITKRGQNVTFRCDPISEHNRLYWYRQTLGQGPEFLTYFQNEAQLEKSRLLSDRFSAERPKGSFSTLEIQRTEQGDSAMYLCASSEDYNEQFFGPGTRLTVL.

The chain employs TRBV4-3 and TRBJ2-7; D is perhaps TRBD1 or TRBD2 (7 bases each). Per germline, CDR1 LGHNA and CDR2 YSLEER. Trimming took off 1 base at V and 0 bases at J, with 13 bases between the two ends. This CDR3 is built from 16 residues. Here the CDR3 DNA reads TGCGCCAGCAGCCAAGCGCCAGGGGGGGACTCCTACGAGCAGTACTTC. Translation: CASSQAPGGDSYEQYF.